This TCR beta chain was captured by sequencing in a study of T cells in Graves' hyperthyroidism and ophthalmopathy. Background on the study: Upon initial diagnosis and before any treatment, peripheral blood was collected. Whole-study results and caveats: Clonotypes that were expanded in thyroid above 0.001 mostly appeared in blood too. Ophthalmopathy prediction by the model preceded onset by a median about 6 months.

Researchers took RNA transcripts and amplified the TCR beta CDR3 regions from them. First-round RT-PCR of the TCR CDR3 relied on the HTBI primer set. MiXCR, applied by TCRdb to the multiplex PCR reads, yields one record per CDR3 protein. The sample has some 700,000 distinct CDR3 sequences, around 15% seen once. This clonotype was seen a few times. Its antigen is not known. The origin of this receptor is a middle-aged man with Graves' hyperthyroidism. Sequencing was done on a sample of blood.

The CDR3, as DNA: TGTGCCAGCAGCGGTAGCGGTATAGGAACTGAGCGGTACGACGAGCAGTACTTC. Translation gives CASSGSGIGTERYDEQYF. The V and J genes are TRBV9 and TRBJ2-7, with D tentatively TRBD2 (6 bases). The CDR3 loop spans 18 amino acids. V was cut by 3 bases and J by 5 bases, with 27 bases left in between. Germline V gene data show CDR1 as SGDLS and CDR2 as YYNGEE.